A single sample gave rise to the 14 T cell receptor beta chains below, sequenced in a study of control samples from healthy donors and cancer patients. Some clones are missing from TCRdb's copy, which holds only in-frame ones; the method was immunoSEQ multiplex PCR. The repertoire consists of 100,000 to 150,000 clones, with roughly 84% occurring once and the leading ten covering about 1.8%. Sequencing input: blood. All receptors derive from a man aged 18 to 29 in good health.

J is TRBJ2-7 and V is TRBV5-4; TRBD2 is a possible D gene (6 bases). CDR3 length equals 13 residues. V lost 0 bases, J lost 5 bases, and 9 bases lay in between. In germline, CDR1 is SGHNT, CDR2 YYREEE (reference sequence). The CDR3 DNA sequence: TGTGCCAGCAGCTTGGATAGCGGTGACGAGCAGTACTTC. Its protein product is CASSLDSGDEQYF.

This clone was seen only once. The chain carries TRBV11-2 and TRBJ2-7; 10 nucleotides agree with TRBD2. Trimming cost V 1 base and J 3 bases; bases outside gene matches: 3. This CDR3 spans 15 amino acids. The germline CDR1 and CDR2 sequences are SGHAT and FQNNGV. The CDR3 DNA is TGTGCCAGCAGCTTAGTTCGGACTAGCGGCTACGAGCAGTACTTC. It translates to CASSLVRTSGYEQYF. The full variable domain, rest sourced from reference TRBV11-2 and TRBJ2-7, is EAGVAQSPRYKIIEKRQSVAFWCNPISGHATLYWYQQILGQGPKLLIQFQNNGVVDDSQLPKDRFSAERLKGVDSTLKIQPAKLEDSAVYLCASSLVRTSGYEQYFGPGTRLTVT.

The genes are TRBV7-8 and TRBJ2-5; TRBD1 matches 8 bases. CDR3 length: 13 amino acids. Germline-derived CDR1 and CDR2 are SGHVS and FQNEAQ. With V trimmed by 5 bases and J by 5 bases, 4 bases remained unmatched. The CDR3 loop reads CASSRRDRETQYF. In DNA form, the CDR3 reads TGTGCCAGCAGCCGAAGGGACAGGGAGACCCAGTACTTC.

The rearrangement joins TRBV18 to TRBJ1-1, with D possibly matching TRBD1 (5 bases). CDR3 length: 16 residues. Germline V gene sequence: CDR1 KGHSH, CDR2 LQKENI. V lost 1 base, J lost 0 bases, and 12 bases lay in between. Written as DNA, the CDR3 is TGTGCCAGCTCACCACAGTCCGGGACGGTGAACACTGAAGCTTTCTTT. Translation gives CASSPQSGTVNTEAFF.

The V gene is TRBV9, the J gene TRBJ2-1, with D possibly matching TRBD2 (6 bases). The V gene lost 4 bases and the J gene lost 8 bases, with 19 bases spanning the gap. This CDR3 is 15 amino acids long. Germline values: CDR1 SGDLS, CDR2 YYNGEE. The DNA of the CDR3 is TGTGCCAGCAGCCCACCTGGGGGGAATTTCGATGAGCAGTTCTTC. This sequence encodes CASSPPGGNFDEQFF.

The V gene is TRBV7-2, the J gene TRBJ1-6; no firm D call. CDR1 is SGHTA and CDR2 is FQGNSA in the germline V gene. The CDR3 is 14 residues long. Trimming shortened V by 1 base and J by 5 bases, and 6 bases separated the two germline ends. Here the CDR3 reads CASSLGENNSPLHF. The DNA of the CDR3 is TGTGCCAGCAGCTTAGGGGAGAATAATTCACCCCTCCACTTT.

The V gene is TRBV27, the J gene TRBJ2-3; D gene uncertain. Between the trimmed V and J ends, which lost 11 bases and 9 bases, there was a span of 18 bases. Germline CDR1 is MNHEY and CDR2 is SMNVEV (reference sequence). CDR3 length equals 12 residues. As DNA, the CDR3 is TGTGCCTGCCAAGTCATAGGCGGCACGCAGTATTTT. Its translation: CACQVIGGTQYF.

The chain couples TRBV6-6 to TRBJ1-6; D gene uncertain. The CDR3 has 15 amino acids. Trimming cost V 4 bases and J 10 bases, with 17 bases left between them. Germline CDR1 is MNHNY and CDR2 is SVGAGI (reference sequence). As DNA, the CDR3 is TGTGCCAGCAGTTCGTCGGGTGGGATTTTGTCACCCCTCCACTTT. This encodes CASSSSGGILSPLHF.

CDR3 nucleotide sequence: TGTGCCAGCAGCCCTGGCGCGGGCCGATCCTACGAGCAGTACTTC. Translation: CASSPGAGRSYEQYF. V is TRBV3-1 (or the pseudogene TRBV3-2) and J is TRBJ2-7, with D tentatively TRBD2 (5 bases). Trimming removed 4 bases from V and 1 base from J, with 14 bases in between. Looked up from germline, CDR1 is LGHDT and CDR2 is YNNKEL (reference sequence). The CDR3 is 15 amino acids.

The CDR3 DNA follows: TGTGCCTGGAGTGGCCAATCGGGCGTGATTATAGGTGAAAAACTGTTTTTT. It codes for CAWSGQSGVIIGEKLFF. This chain connects TRBV30 to TRBJ1-4; D is unresolved. The V end was cut by 1 base, the J end by 7 bases, with 22 bases between. CDR3 length: 17 residues. Germline values: CDR1 GTSNPN, CDR2 SVGIG (reference sequence). The whole variable domain, remainder taken from reference TRBV30 and TRBJ1-4, is SQTIHQWPATLVQPVGSPLSLECTVEGTSNPNLYWYRQAAGRGLQLLFYSVGIGQISSEVPQNLSASRPQDRQFILSSKKLLLSDSGFYLCAWSGQSGVIIGEKLFFGSGTQLSVL.

The rearrangement uses TRBV30 and TRBJ2-5; a weak D match, TRBD1 (5 bases). Per germline, CDR1 GTSNPN and CDR2 SVGIG (reference sequence). The length of the CDR3 is 13 residues. Trimming left V 1 base short and J 5 bases short, with 11 bases between. CDR3 coding DNA: TGTGCCTGGAGTGCAGGGATAGGGGAGACCCAGTACTTC. Translation gives CAWSAGIGETQYF.

This chain links TRBV4-3 with TRBJ2-3, with D unclear. The CDR3 totals 14 residues. V was shortened by 1 base and J by 3 bases, with 8 bases between the two germline ends. Germline CDR1 is LGHNA and CDR2 is YSLEER. The CDR3 bases are TGCGCCAGCAGCCAAGGAGTACAGACAGATACGCAGTATTTT. Protein sequence: CASSQGVQTDTQYF.

J is TRBJ2-3 and V is TRBV7-2; 10 bases are shared with TRBD2. CDR1 is SGHTA, CDR2 FQGNSA, per germline. The CDR3 contains 16 residues. With V trimmed by 0 bases and J by 1 base, 1 base remained unmatched. The CDR3 DNA sequence: TGTGCCAGCAGCTTAGCCGGGACTAGCGGCACAGATACGCAGTATTTT. Its protein is CASSLAGTSGTDTQYF.

V usage is TRBV19 and J usage is TRBJ2-1; 12 bases map to TRBD2. Trimming cost V 5 bases and J 2 bases; bases outside gene matches: 4. Germline V gene sequence: CDR1 LNHDA, CDR2 SQIVND (reference sequence). The CDR3 covers 16 residues. CDR3 residues: CASSRTSGAAYNEQFF. The CDR3 DNA sequence: TGTGCCAGTAGTCGGACTAGCGGGGCCGCCTACAATGAGCAGTTCTTC.